The text below deals with one T cell receptor beta chain. The source of the sample is a study of blood T cell repertoires in COVID-19. Study context: Acute and convalescent COVID-19 samples came from the United States, Italy and Spain.

The V gene's germline CDR1 is SEHNR and CDR2 FQNEAQ (reference sequence). This CDR3 comprises 15 residues. The V segment lost 10 bases and the J segment 3 bases; nucleotides outside the gene matches: 9. Libraries were prepared by immunoSEQ multiplex PCR; TCRdb keeps only in-frame clonotypes and omits some of them. Among 250,000 or so clones listed, roughly 80% were seen once. The source of this sequence is a woman aged 18-30 years with acute or convalescent COVID-19. The sequenced sample consisted of peripheral blood. The chain has TRBV7-9 and TRBJ1-6; 7 nucleotides match TRBD1. CDR3 bases: TGTGCCATCCCGGGACAGCAAATCTATAATTCACCCCTCCACTTT. It codes for CAIPGQQIYNSPLHF. The full variable domain, with the rest looked up from reference TRBV7-9 and TRBJ1-6, is DTGVSQNPRHKITKRGQNVTFRCDPISEHNRLYWYRQTLGQGPEFLTYFQNEAQLEKSRLLSDRFSAERPKGSFSTLEIQRTEQGDSAMYLCAIPGQQIYNSPLHFGNGTRLTVT.